The rows below give T cell receptor beta chains drawn from one sample of a study of control samples from healthy donors and cancer patients. Clones were read by immunoSEQ multiplex PCR, and TCRdb kept only the in-frame ones, dropping some. The profile shows some 150,000 clones, approximately 96% of them singletons. Input material: blood. The source of these receptors is a woman aged 30 to 39 in good health. The CDR3 runs from the conserved cysteine through the conserved F or W. Each record gives: CDR3 protein, CDR3 DNA, V gene, D gene, J gene, clone size, CDR3 length. The D gene is left open where the match is weak. Some rows mark clone size as missing; the rest say once, few, many or name a class of expanded clone.

CDR3 protein: CASTGLTRTLNTEAFF; CDR3 DNA: TGTGCCAGCACGGGTTTAACCAGGACTTTGAACACTGAAGCTTTCTTT; V gene: TRBV28; D gene: -; J gene: TRBJ1-1; clone size: -; CDR3 length: 16
CDR3 protein: CASSLGGYTF; CDR3 DNA: TGTGCCAGCAGTCTCGGTGGCTACACCTTC; V gene: TRBV12-3/TRBV12-4; D gene: -; J gene: TRBJ1-2; clone size: -; CDR3 length: 10
CDR3 protein: CASSYSADSGNTIYF; CDR3 DNA: TGTGCCAGCAGTTACTCGGCAGACTCTGGAAACACCATATATTTT; V gene: TRBV6-6; D gene: -; J gene: TRBJ1-3; clone size: -; CDR3 length: 15
CDR3 protein: CASSLGQETEAFF; CDR3 DNA: TGTGCCAGCAGTTTGGGACAGGAGACTGAAGCTTTCTTT; V gene: TRBV28; D gene: TRBD1; J gene: TRBJ1-1; clone size: -; CDR3 length: 13
CDR3 protein: CSAVTGDTEAFF; CDR3 DNA: TGCAGCGCCGTGACAGGCGACACTGAAGCTTTCTTT; V gene: TRBV29-1; D gene: -; J gene: TRBJ1-1; clone size: -; CDR3 length: 12
CDR3 protein: CASSEGSYGYTF; CDR3 DNA: TGTGCCAGCAGTGAAGGGAGCTATGGCTACACCTTC; V gene: TRBV2; D gene: -; J gene: TRBJ1-2; clone size: -; CDR3 length: 12
CDR3 protein: CAWGRGGNQPQHF; CDR3 DNA: TGTGCCTGGGGCCGGGGAGGCAATCAGCCCCAGCATTTT; V gene: TRBV30; D gene: -; J gene: TRBJ1-5; clone size: -; CDR3 length: 13
CDR3 protein: CASSLQGTETQYF; CDR3 DNA: TGTGCCAGCAGCTTACAGGGTACAGAGACCCAGTACTTC; V gene: TRBV7-3; D gene: -; J gene: TRBJ2-5; clone size: -; CDR3 length: 13
CDR3 protein: CASSEAGAGGTEAFF; CDR3 DNA: TGTGCCAGCAGTGAAGCGGGGGCAGGGGGGACTGAAGCTTTCTTT; V gene: TRBV2; D gene: TRBD1; J gene: TRBJ1-1; clone size: -; CDR3 length: 15
CDR3 protein: CASSLGGAISSYEQYF; CDR3 DNA: TGTGCCAGCAGCTTAGGAGGGGCCATAAGCTCCTACGAGCAGTACTTC; V gene: TRBV11-2; D gene: -; J gene: TRBJ2-7; clone size: -; CDR3 length: 16
CDR3 protein: CASSQAQYGYTF; CDR3 DNA: TGCGCCAGCAGCCAAGCTCAGTATGGCTACACCTTC; V gene: TRBV4-1; D gene: -; J gene: TRBJ1-2; clone size: -; CDR3 length: 12
CDR3 protein: CASGSGTAVGELFF; CDR3 DNA: TGTGCCAGTGGATCCGGGACTGCAGTTGGGGAGCTGTTTTTT; V gene: TRBV19; D gene: -; J gene: TRBJ2-2; clone size: -; CDR3 length: 14
CDR3 protein: CASGPYSGASTDTQYF; CDR3 DNA: TGTGCTAGTGGCCCCTATAGCGGAGCTAGCACAGATACGCAGTATTTT; V gene: TRBV12-5; D gene: -; J gene: TRBJ2-3; clone size: -; CDR3 length: 16
CDR3 protein: CASSPWGVEDYGYTF; CDR3 DNA: TGTGCCAGCAGCCCGTGGGGGGTGGAGGACTATGGCTACACCTTC; V gene: TRBV7-8; D gene: -; J gene: TRBJ1-2; clone size: -; CDR3 length: 15
CDR3 protein: CASSHSGTSGIGVPYEQYF; CDR3 DNA: TGTGCCAGCAGCCATTCCGGGACTAGCGGGATCGGGGTCCCCTACGAGCAGTACTTC; V gene: TRBV3-1/TRBV3-2; D gene: TRBD2; J gene: TRBJ2-7; clone size: -; CDR3 length: 19
CDR3 protein: CASSIPTSGDGETQYF; CDR3 DNA: TGCGCCAGCAGCATTCCGACTAGCGGGGATGGAGAGACCCAGTACTTC; V gene: TRBV5-1; D gene: TRBD2; J gene: TRBJ2-5; clone size: -; CDR3 length: 16
CDR3 protein: CASSPPNTDEAFF; CDR3 DNA: TGTGCCAGCAGTCCTCCTAATACGGATGAAGCTTTCTTT; V gene: TRBV6-5; D gene: -; J gene: TRBJ1-1; clone size: -; CDR3 length: 13
CDR3 protein: CASSYRPVLEAFF; CDR3 DNA: TGTGCCAGCAGTTATCGGCCCGTGTTGGAAGCTTTCTTT; V gene: TRBV12-3/TRBV12-4; D gene: -; J gene: TRBJ1-1; clone size: -; CDR3 length: 13
CDR3 protein: CASIKDHSNQPQHF; CDR3 DNA: TGTGCCAGCATAAAGGACCATAGCAATCAGCCCCAGCATTTT; V gene: TRBV28; D gene: -; J gene: TRBJ1-5; clone size: once; CDR3 length: 14
CDR3 protein: CASSSDSLTALHF; CDR3 DNA: TGTGCCAGCAGCTCGGACAGCCTAACGGCCCTCCACTTT; V gene: TRBV7-2; D gene: -; J gene: TRBJ1-6; clone size: -; CDR3 length: 13
CDR3 protein: CASSQDFRMGNQPQHF; CDR3 DNA: TGTGCCAGCAGCCAAGATTTCAGGATGGGCAATCAGCCCCAGCATTTT; V gene: TRBV3-1/TRBV3-2; D gene: -; J gene: TRBJ1-5; clone size: -; CDR3 length: 16
CDR3 protein: CASSFLAGGTLYNEQFF; CDR3 DNA: TGCGCCAGCAGCTTCCTAGCGGGAGGGACTTTGTATAATGAGCAGTTCTTC; V gene: TRBV5-1; D gene: TRBD2; J gene: TRBJ2-1; clone size: -; CDR3 length: 17
CDR3 protein: CATSNGLNYEQYF; CDR3 DNA: TGCGCGACCTCAAACGGGCTGAACTACGAGCAGTACTTC; V gene: TRBV10-2; D gene: -; J gene: TRBJ2-7; clone size: -; CDR3 length: 13
CDR3 protein: CATSRGATGDTEAFF; CDR3 DNA: TGTGCCACCAGCAGAGGGGCGACAGGGGACACTGAAGCTTTCTTT; V gene: TRBV15; D gene: TRBD1; J gene: TRBJ1-1; clone size: -; CDR3 length: 15
CDR3 protein: CASGTAGGMNTEAFF; CDR3 DNA: TGTGCCAGCGGGACTGCGGGGGGGATGAACACTGAAGCTTTCTTT; V gene: TRBV28; D gene: -; J gene: TRBJ1-1; clone size: -; CDR3 length: 15
CDR3 protein: CAWDGQGGNTIYF; CDR3 DNA: TGTGCCTGGGACGGACAGGGGGGAAACACCATATATTTT; V gene: TRBV30; D gene: TRBD1; J gene: TRBJ1-3; clone size: -; CDR3 length: 13
CDR3 protein: CASSEIKAGGPSSYNEQFF; CDR3 DNA: TGTGCCAGCAGTGAAATTAAAGCGGGAGGGCCTAGCTCCTACAATGAGCAGTTCTTC; V gene: TRBV2; D gene: TRBD2; J gene: TRBJ2-1; clone size: -; CDR3 length: 19
CDR3 protein: CASSETTGAGGEQFF; CDR3 DNA: TGTGCCAGCAGTGAAACAACGGGCGCGGGTGGTGAGCAGTTCTTC; V gene: TRBV6-4; D gene: -; J gene: TRBJ2-1; clone size: -; CDR3 length: 15
CDR3 protein: CAWLSTETNYGYTF; CDR3 DNA: TGTGCCTGGTTAAGTACAGAGACTAACTATGGCTACACCTTC; V gene: TRBV30; D gene: -; J gene: TRBJ1-2; clone size: -; CDR3 length: 14
CDR3 protein: CASSRDRGSYEQYF; CDR3 DNA: TGTGCCAGTAGTCGGGACAGGGGGTCCTACGAGCAGTACTTC; V gene: TRBV19; D gene: TRBD1; J gene: TRBJ2-7; clone size: -; CDR3 length: 14
CDR3 protein: CASSYSPWSLSYEQYF; CDR3 DNA: TGTGCCAGCAGTTACTCTCCGTGGAGTTTAAGCTACGAGCAGTACTTC; V gene: TRBV6-5; D gene: -; J gene: TRBJ2-7; clone size: -; CDR3 length: 16
CDR3 protein: CAWSFMSGALTDTQYF; CDR3 DNA: TGTGCCTGGAGCTTTATGTCAGGGGCACTCACAGATACGCAGTATTTT; V gene: TRBV30; D gene: -; J gene: TRBJ2-3; clone size: -; CDR3 length: 16
CDR3 protein: CASSFGGNSPLHF; CDR3 DNA: TGTGCCAGCAGTTTTGGGGGAAATTCACCCCTCCACTTT; V gene: TRBV12-3/TRBV12-4; D gene: -; J gene: TRBJ1-6; clone size: -; CDR3 length: 13
CDR3 protein: CASSSYMTSGRSYEQYF; CDR3 DNA: TGTGCCAGCAGTTCCTATATGACTAGCGGGAGGTCCTACGAGCAGTACTTC; V gene: TRBV28; D gene: TRBD2; J gene: TRBJ2-7; clone size: -; CDR3 length: 17
CDR3 protein: CASSLDGNLVQFF; CDR3 DNA: TGTGCCAGCAGCTTAGATGGGAATTTGGTGCAGTTCTTC; V gene: TRBV7-8; D gene: -; J gene: TRBJ2-1; clone size: -; CDR3 length: 13
CDR3 protein: CASSLGTGKNTEAFF; CDR3 DNA: TGTGCCAGCAGCTTAGGGACAGGGAAGAACACTGAAGCTTTCTTT; V gene: TRBV7-9; D gene: TRBD1; J gene: TRBJ1-1; clone size: -; CDR3 length: 15
CDR3 protein: CASSTGQGAHEQYF; CDR3 DNA: TGTGCCAGCAGCACGGGACAGGGGGCCCACGAGCAGTACTTC; V gene: TRBV5-6; D gene: TRBD1; J gene: TRBJ2-7; clone size: -; CDR3 length: 14
CDR3 protein: CASGQFYKGIGNTEAFF; CDR3 DNA: TGTGCCAGTGGTCAGTTTTACAAGGGGATTGGGAACACTGAAGCTTTCTTT; V gene: TRBV19; D gene: -; J gene: TRBJ1-1; clone size: -; CDR3 length: 17
CDR3 protein: CASSARTGEGTEAFF; CDR3 DNA: TGTGCCAGCAGTGCTCGGACAGGGGAGGGCACTGAAGCTTTCTTT; V gene: TRBV25-1; D gene: TRBD1; J gene: TRBJ1-1; clone size: -; CDR3 length: 15
CDR3 protein: CASSQDIPAGYNEQFF; CDR3 DNA: TGTGCCAGCAGCCAAGATATTCCAGCGGGATACAATGAGCAGTTCTTC; V gene: TRBV3-1/TRBV3-2; D gene: TRBD2; J gene: TRBJ2-1; clone size: -; CDR3 length: 16
CDR3 protein: CASSLNIWVGNKDNEQFF; CDR3 DNA: TGTGCCAGCAGCTTAAATATTTGGGTGGGAAACAAGGACAATGAGCAGTTCTTC; V gene: TRBV7-9; D gene: -; J gene: TRBJ2-1; clone size: -; CDR3 length: 18
CDR3 protein: CASSDTGSSPLHF; CDR3 DNA: TGTGCCAGCAGTGATACAGGGAGTTCACCCCTCCACTTT; V gene: TRBV6-1; D gene: -; J gene: TRBJ1-6; clone size: few; CDR3 length: 13
CDR3 protein: CASSSVQATNEKLFF; CDR3 DNA: TGTGCCAGCAGCTCAGTACAGGCTACTAATGAAAAACTGTTTTTT; V gene: TRBV7-8; D gene: -; J gene: TRBJ1-4; clone size: -; CDR3 length: 15
CDR3 protein: CAWSVRGHPNYGYTF; CDR3 DNA: TGTGCCTGGAGTGTACGGGGACACCCTAACTATGGCTACACCTTC; V gene: TRBV30; D gene: -; J gene: TRBJ1-2; clone size: -; CDR3 length: 15
CDR3 protein: CAWSRSDEQFF; CDR3 DNA: TGTGCCTGGAGTAGAAGCGATGAGCAGTTCTTC; V gene: TRBV30; D gene: -; J gene: TRBJ2-1; clone size: -; CDR3 length: 11
CDR3 protein: CARIVEKLFF; CDR3 DNA: TGTGCCAGAATTGTTGAAAAACTGTTTTTT; V gene: TRBV5-3; D gene: -; J gene: TRBJ1-4; clone size: -; CDR3 length: 10
CDR3 protein: CASSPPGQAEAFF; CDR3 DNA: TGTGCCAGCAGCCCCCCGGGACAGGCTGAAGCTTTCTTT; V gene: TRBV7-9; D gene: TRBD1; J gene: TRBJ1-1; clone size: -; CDR3 length: 13
CDR3 protein: CASSLGRRSTYEQYF; CDR3 DNA: TGTGCCAGTAGCCTCGGACGGCGGTCTACCTACGAGCAGTACTTC; V gene: TRBV19; D gene: -; J gene: TRBJ2-7; clone size: -; CDR3 length: 15
CDR3 protein: CASSLSARADTGELFF; CDR3 DNA: TGTGCCAGCAGCTTATCGGCCAGGGCAGACACCGGGGAGCTGTTTTTT; V gene: TRBV7-8; D gene: -; J gene: TRBJ2-2; clone size: -; CDR3 length: 16
CDR3 protein: CACGIAGGPGTQYF; CDR3 DNA: TGTGCCTGCGGAATAGCGGGGGGGCCGGGGACCCAGTACTTC; V gene: TRBV10-3; D gene: TRBD2; J gene: TRBJ2-5; clone size: once; CDR3 length: 14
CDR3 protein: CASSISVVEQFF; CDR3 DNA: TGTGCCAGCAGCATTAGCGTTGTTGAGCAGTTCTTC; V gene: TRBV7-9; D gene: -; J gene: TRBJ2-1; clone size: once; CDR3 length: 12
CDR3 protein: CASPRPDLGQGSYEQYF; CDR3 DNA: TGTGCCAGCCCCAGGCCCGATCTGGGACAGGGATCCTACGAGCAGTACTTC; V gene: TRBV2; D gene: TRBD1; J gene: TRBJ2-7; clone size: -; CDR3 length: 17